Included here is one T cell receptor beta chain sequence, with context. The source of the sample is a study of shared clonotypes between healthy human individuals. Measured with immunoSEQ multiplex PCR; TCRdb has only the in-frame clones, and not every one. The table includes over a million clones, approximately 78% detected once. V gave up 6 bases and J gave up 3 bases; unmatched junction bases: 6. CDR1 and CDR2 (germline): SGHAT, FQNNGV. The CDR3 covers 15 residues. The chain links TRBV11-2 to TRBJ2-2; 8 bases line up with TRBD2. Sequenced: memory CD4+ T cells from PBMCs. As to subset: CD45RA-negative fraction. This TCR was recovered from a man younger than 35 in good health. Some clones in this sample may be carry-over from other donors' samples. The CDR3 nucleotides are TGTGCCAGCAGGGTCACTAGCGGATACACCGGGGAGCTGTTTTTT. It is translated as CASRVTSGYTGELFF.